This TCR beta chain came from a study of T cell changes during pregnancy in multiple sclerosis. The method was immunoSEQ multiplex PCR; TCRdb's version includes in-frame clones alone and lacks a portion of them. The table includes tens of thousands of clones, about 91% detected once. V lost 2 bases and J lost 6; bases outside the gene matches: 10. CDR1 is ENHRY and CDR2 is SYGVKD in the germline V gene. The CDR3 totals 15 residues. The chain is built from TRBV10-3 and TRBJ2-7, with 7 positions matching TRBD1. This receptor was taken from a female donor with multiple sclerosis, enrolled in a pregnancy study. This material consisted of peripheral blood, taken in the first trimester of pregnancy. The CDR3 sequence: CAISELGGRSREQYF. In DNA, the CDR3 is TGTGCCATCAGTGAGCTAGGGGGCCGCTCCCGCGAGCAGTACTTC.